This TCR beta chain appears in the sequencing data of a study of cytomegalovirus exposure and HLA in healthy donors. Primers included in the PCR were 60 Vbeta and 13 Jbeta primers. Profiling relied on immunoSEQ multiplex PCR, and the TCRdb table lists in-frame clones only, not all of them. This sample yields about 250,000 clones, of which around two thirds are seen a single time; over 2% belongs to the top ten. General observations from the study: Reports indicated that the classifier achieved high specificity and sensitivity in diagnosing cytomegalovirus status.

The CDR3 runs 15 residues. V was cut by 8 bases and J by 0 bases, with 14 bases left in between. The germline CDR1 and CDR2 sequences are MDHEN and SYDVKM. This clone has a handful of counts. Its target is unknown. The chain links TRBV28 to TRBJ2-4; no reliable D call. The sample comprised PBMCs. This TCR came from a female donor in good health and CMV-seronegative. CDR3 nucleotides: TGTGCCAGCTCCCCCTCGGAGCTAGCCAAAAACATTCAGTACTTC. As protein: CASSPSELAKNIQYF.